This T cell receptor beta chain was observed in a study of cytotoxic CD8 clonotypes in ibrutinib-treated CLL. Regarding the study as a whole: Public clonotypes (which were uncommon) either contracted or remained stable on treatment. Relative to age-matched healthy donors, clonality at baseline was higher, and it tracked circulating CD8+ T-cell counts. Sustained-remission and progressing patients were not sampled at matched times.

Method: immunoSEQ multiplex PCR; TCRdb's copy keeps in-frame clones and lacks some. The sample carries roughly 58,000 clones, 54% recorded once. This clone appeared a single time. Its antigen is currently unknown. Genomic DNA for TCR beta libraries, roughly 2 micrograms, came from cryopreserved PBMCs. J was trimmed by 1 base and V by 1 base; bases with no gene match: 5. The germline gives CDR1 SGHRS, CDR2 YFSETQ. The CDR3 runs 16 residues. The source was PBMCs, collected at disease progression, from a patient treated with ibrutinib. The chain carries TRBV5-1 and TRBJ2-5; 9 bases are a match to TRBD2. This TCR derives from a human donor with chronic lymphocytic leukemia. As DNA, the CDR3 is TGCGCCAGCAGCTTGTCAAGCGGGGGGACCCAAGAGACCCAGTACTTC. Its protein is CASSLSSGGTQETQYF.